This T cell receptor (beta chain) was sequenced in a study of OX40 agonist ivuxolimab in advanced cancers. The investigators sampled blood at baseline, at cycle 4 day 1, and at cycle 7 day 1. A remark on this clone: Its target is unknown.

Here immunoSEQ multiplex PCR was the method, and the copy in TCRdb shows in-frame clones only, minus some. This sample yields under 150,000 clones, of which about 93% are seen a single time; 0.9% to 1.2% belongs to the top ten. General study findings and limits: Clonal expansion was among the lowest in partial responders at 0.1-3.0 mg/kg, especially CD8+. Researchers did not establish what antigens the expanded peripheral T cells target. CD8+ T cells showed, on average, more clonal expansion than CD4+ cells.

This TCR was sampled from an adult with an advanced solid tumor such as melanoma, head and neck, liver or kidney cancer. Sequenced material: CD4+ or CD8+ T cells sorted from blood, taken in a trial of the OX40 agonist ivuxolimab.

The CDR3 loop reads CASSLPEGPNTGELFF. CDR3 in DNA: TGTGCCAGCAGCTTGCCGGAGGGCCCCAACACCGGGGAGCTGTTTTTT. The chain uses TRBV5-6 and TRBJ2-2; maybe TRBD2 (6 bases). Trimming removed 1 base at V and 2 bases at J, with 12 bases between. This CDR3 region has 16 residues. Germline-derived CDR1 and CDR2 are SGHDT and YYEEEE.